What follows are 24 T cell receptor beta chains derived from one specimen sequenced in a study of response to subunit inactivated influenza vaccine. TCRdb re-derived calls from the RT-PCR reads in MiXCR, one entry per CDR3 protein. The sample yields around 580,000 distinct CDR3 sequences, around 15% seen once. This specimen consisted of PBMCs from blood, obtained 12 days after vaccination. The receptors originated from a man in his fifties who received an inactivated influenza vaccine.

The rearrangement joins TRBV20-1 to TRBJ2-7; 10 bases align to TRBD2. The CDR3 loop spans 15 amino acids. Germline V gene lookup returns CDR1 DFQATT and CDR2 SNEGSKA (reference sequence). Germline trimming cut 3 bases from V and 4 bases from J; bases unmatched to any gene: 9. This chain's CDR3 is CSASVTSGIFYEQYF. CDR3 nucleotides: TGCAGTGCTAGTGTTACTAGCGGGATTTTTTACGAGCAGTACTTC.

The chain recombines TRBV4-3 with TRBJ1-3; the D is unclear. Trimming pared 0 bases from V and 4 bases from J, leaving 10 bases between. This CDR3 contains 15 residues. Germline CDR1 reads LGHNA; CDR2 reads YSLEER. This CDR3 reads CASSQDRRAGNTIYF. The CDR3 DNA follows: TGCGCCAGCAGCCAAGATCGGAGGGCGGGAAACACCATATATTTT.

The CDR3, as DNA: TGTGCCAGCTCACCAAAGACAGCTGGAAACACCATATATTTT. This translates into CASSPKTAGNTIYF. The chain couples TRBV18 to TRBJ1-3; TRBD1 might be the D (5 bases). The CDR3 contains 14 residues. The V end was cut by 2 bases, the J end by 2 bases, with 7 bases between. Germline CDR1 is KGHSH and CDR2 is LQKENI.

This clonotype was counted a few times. This chain joins TRBV4-3 and TRBJ1-2, with D unclear. Trimming removed 5 bases from V and 2 bases from J, with 9 bases in between. The CDR3 length is 13 residues. In germline, CDR1 is LGHNA, CDR2 YSLEER. CDR3 protein: CASSYTENYGYTF. The CDR3, as DNA: TGCGCCAGCAGCTACACAGAGAACTATGGCTACACCTTC.

This chain links TRBV5-6 with TRBJ2-5, with D uncertain. CDR1 is SGHDT, CDR2 YYEEEE, per germline. The CDR3 covers 21 residues. The germline V and J ends were trimmed by 0 bases and 4 bases, with 31 bases remaining between them. This CDR3 reads CASSLAGSPGLTLTDGETQYF. CDR3 sequence (DNA): TGTGCCAGCAGCTTGGCTGGATCCCCGGGCCTCACCTTAACTGACGGAGAGACCCAGTACTTC.

The chain recombines TRBV28 with TRBJ1-2, with D unresolved. The CDR3 covers 12 residues. Germline values: CDR1 MDHEN, CDR2 SYDVKM. The ends were cut back, 6 bases at V and 3 bases at J, with 8 bases in the middle. The CDR3 sequence is CASSPVYYGYTF. Here the CDR3 DNA reads TGTGCCAGCAGCCCGGTCTACTATGGCTACACCTTC.

This clonotype appeared a few times. This chain joins TRBV6-1 and TRBJ2-1; TRBD2 aligns across 10 bases. From germline, CDR1 is MNHNS and CDR2 SASEGT. This CDR3 has 16 amino acids. With 6 bases clipped from V and 4 bases from J, the junction kept 9 bases outside the gene matches. The CDR3 DNA follows: TGTGCCAGCAGAGTGACTAGTAGCGGGAGGTACAATGAGCAGTTCTTC. Protein: CASRVTSSGRYNEQFF.

The V call is TRBV25-1, the J call TRBJ2-2; no clear D. The CDR3 length is 16 residues. CDR1 is MGHDK and CDR2 is SYGVNS in the germline V gene. Trimming stripped 3 bases from V and 0 bases from J, with 11 bases between. The CDR3 here is CASSDSGLSNTGELFF. The CDR3 DNA reads as TGTGCCAGCAGTGATTCGGGTCTATCGAACACCGGGGAGCTGTTTTTT. The complete variable domain, with remaining parts taken from reference TRBV25-1 and TRBJ2-2, reads EADIYQTPRYLVIGTGKKITLECSQTMGHDKMYWYQQDPGMELHLIHYSYGVNSTEKGDLSSESTVSRIRTEHFPLTLESARPSHTSQYLCASSDSGLSNTGELFFGEGSRLTVL.

The gene calls are TRBV4-2 and TRBJ2-1, with a possible D match to TRBD1 (5 bases). V dropped 0 bases and J dropped 10 bases, with 13 bases sitting between them. This CDR3 has 14 residues. CDR1 LGHNA and CDR2 YNFKEQ come from the germline V gene. The CDR3 nucleotides are TGTGCCAGCAGCCAAGAGGGGCCTTTACGAGAGCAGTTCTTC. Translation: CASSQEGPLREQFF.

The rearrangement joins TRBV14 to TRBJ1-3; 8 bases fit TRBD1. V was clipped by 3 bases and J by 4 bases; unmatched bases: 2. The CDR3 is 14 amino acids. Germline V lookup: CDR1 SGHDN, CDR2 FVKESK. Here the CDR3 DNA reads TGTGCCAGCAGCCACAGGGGGCAAGGAAACACCATATATTTT. It specifies CASSHRGQGNTIYF.

This clonotype was recorded many times. The V call is TRBV20-1, the J call TRBJ2-5; 7 bases align to TRBD1. The germline gives CDR1 DFQATT, CDR2 SNEGSKA (reference sequence). The V gene end was trimmed by 3 bases and the J gene end by 1 base; junction bases not matched to a gene: 8. The length of the CDR3 is 15 residues. The CDR3 sequence is CSASITGAIQETQYF. Here the CDR3 DNA reads TGCAGTGCTAGCATTACAGGGGCGATCCAAGAGACCCAGTACTTC.

The V call is TRBV7-9, the J call TRBJ2-1; D is ambiguous. V lost 4 bases and J 9 bases, leaving 4 bases between the germline ends. Germline-derived CDR1 and CDR2 are SEHNR and FQNEAQ (reference sequence). CDR3 length: 10 residues. The CDR3 bases are TGTGCCAGCAGCTCCGGTGAGCAGTTCTTC. Translated, it gives CASSSGEQFF.

In this sample, this clonotype turned up many times. The CDR3 is CASSLQRGANYGYTF. Here the CDR3 DNA reads TGCGCCAGCAGCCTCCAAAGGGGGGCTAACTATGGCTACACCTTC. The chain combines TRBV4-3 with TRBJ1-2; tentatively, D is TRBD1 (6 bases). This CDR3 region has 15 residues. Germline CDR1 and CDR2: LGHNA and YSLEER. V was pared by 4 bases and J by 0 bases, with 12 bases between.

The chain uses TRBV6-2 or TRBV6-3 and TRBJ1-5, with 7 nucleotides matching TRBD1. Per germline, CDR1 MNHEY and CDR2 SVGEGT. The CDR3 totals 16 residues. The J segment lost 1 base and the V segment lost 5 bases, leaving 8 bases of the junction unmatched. CDR3 loop: CASSPDRAVSNQPQHF. The CDR3 region has the DNA TGTGCCAGCAGTCCCGACAGGGCTGTGAGCAATCAGCCCCAGCATTTT.

The chain carries TRBV6-5 and TRBJ2-2; D call uncertain. The V gene lost 0 bases and the J gene lost 4 bases, with 12 bases spanning the gap. The CDR3 covers 16 residues. The germline gives CDR1 MNHEY, CDR2 SVGAGI. The CDR3 here is CASSYSGRSITGELFF. CDR3 DNA: TGTGCCAGCAGTTACTCGGGTAGATCGATCACCGGGGAGCTGTTTTTT.

This clonotype has a handful of counts. The V call is TRBV9, the J call TRBJ1-2; 7 nucleotides align to TRBD1. V shed 3 bases and J 1 base; nucleotides not matched to a gene: 3. The CDR3 consists of 14 residues. Germline CDR1 reads SGDLS; CDR2 reads YYNGEE. The CDR3: CASSGGTVNYGYTF. CDR3 coding DNA: TGTGCCAGCAGCGGGGGGACAGTTAACTATGGCTACACCTTC.

This clonotype came up a few times. This chain joins TRBV5-1 and TRBJ1-1; no clear D. The CDR3 runs to 14 residues. V lost 3 bases to trimming and J lost 1 base, with 10 bases between them. Per the germline V gene, CDR1 is SGHRS and CDR2 is YFSETQ. The CDR3 region has the DNA TGCGCCAGCAGCTCGGCGGCAAAGAACACTGAAGCTTTCTTT. Protein sequence: CASSSAAKNTEAFF.

A few counts support this clonotype. The V gene is TRBV15, the J gene TRBJ2-7; a possible D gene is TRBD1 (6 bases). Trimming cost V 5 bases and J 2 bases, with 19 bases left between them. CDR3 length: 16 residues. CDR1 and CDR2 (germline): LNHNV, YYDKDF (reference sequence). CDR3 loop: CATSGITGMSTYEQYF. The DNA of the CDR3 is TGTGCCACCAGCGGTATAACAGGGATGTCCACCTACGAGCAGTACTTC.

V usage is TRBV11-1 and J usage is TRBJ2-3; possibly TRBD1 for D (6 bases). Germline V CDR1 and CDR2: SGHAT, FQDESV (reference sequence). The V end lost 5 bases, the J end lost 5 bases, and 23 bases lay between the germline ends. The CDR3 sequence is 17 residues long. The CDR3 DNA sequence: TGTGCCAGCAGCCGACACGAAGGACGGTGGGGGCAAGATACGCAGTATTTT. It translates to CASSRHEGRWGQDTQYF.

This clonotype has more than one count but fewer than ten. The rearrangement links TRBV9 to TRBJ1-2; no firm D call. The germline CDR1 and CDR2 sequences are SGDLS and YYNGEE. V lost 0 bases and J lost 8, with 14 bases in between. The CDR3 is made up of 14 amino acids. CDR3 sequence reads: CASSVGQESEGYTF. DNA of the CDR3: TGTGCCAGCAGCGTAGGGCAGGAGTCGGAAGGCTACACCTTC.

This chain uses TRBV18 with TRBJ2-2; possible D gene TRBD2, 5 bases. V lost 5 bases to trimming and J lost 3 bases, with 10 bases between them. This CDR3 has 14 amino acids. Germline V gene sequence: CDR1 KGHSH, CDR2 LQKENI. The chain's CDR3 is CASSSDGDTGELFF. In nucleotides, the CDR3 is TGTGCCAGCTCATCTGACGGGGACACCGGGGAGCTGTTTTTT.

The chain links TRBV18 to TRBJ2-5; 8 nucleotides line up with TRBD1. Germline lookup yields CDR1 KGHSH and CDR2 LQKENI. The CDR3 spans 15 residues. V dropped 1 base and J dropped 4; count of bases not matched to a gene: 5. CDR3 bases: TGTGCCAGCTCACCACTGCAGGGGGCCCGAGAGACCCAGTACTTC. Protein product: CASSPLQGARETQYF.

The chain combines TRBV6-2 or TRBV6-3 with TRBJ2-1, with D unresolved. V shed 7 bases and J shed 0 bases, with 4 bases lying between them. The CDR3 is 12 residues long. Germline values: CDR1 MNHEY, CDR2 SVGEGT. The CDR3 region is CASMGSYNEQFF. The CDR3 DNA sequence: TGTGCCAGCATGGGCTCCTACAATGAGCAGTTCTTC.

The table lists this clonotype with a few counts. CDR3 loop: CASSQDLGREDADTQYF. The CDR3 nucleotides are TGTGCCAGCAGCCAAGATCTGGGGCGGGAGGACGCAGATACGCAGTATTTT. The chain joins TRBV14 to TRBJ2-3, with 8 bases that match TRBD2. The CDR3 runs to 17 residues. The germline V gene encodes CDR1 SGHDN and CDR2 FVKESK. The ends lost 0 bases at V and 4 bases at J; junction bases unmatched: 9.